Below, 30 T cell receptor beta chains from the same sample are listed, as sequenced in a study of shared clonotypes between healthy human individuals. Profiling relied on immunoSEQ multiplex PCR, and the TCRdb table lists in-frame clones only, not all of them. The sample lists millions of clones; just over 90% were seen once. Sequenced sample: naive CD4+ T cells from PBMCs. Subset denoted: CD45RA+ positively selected. Receptors originate from a man between 18 and 29 years old in good health. Some clones in this sample may be carry-over from other donors' samples.

The V call is TRBV4-3, the J call TRBJ2-6; no definite D call. The CDR3 covers 17 residues. Germline-derived CDR1 and CDR2 are LGHNA and YSLEER. The V and J ends lost 0 bases and 4 bases respectively, with 13 bases between them. Here the CDR3 DNA reads TGCGCCAGCAGCCAAGATGATTACATTTCCGGGGCCAACGTCCTGACTTTC. Translating it yields CASSQDDYISGANVLTF.

The chain joins TRBV30 to TRBJ2-1; possible D gene TRBD1, 6 bases. Per the germline V gene, CDR1 is GTSNPN and CDR2 is SVGIG (reference sequence). CDR3 length equals 14 residues. Trimming stripped 4 bases from V and 5 bases from J, with 15 bases between. CDR3 DNA sequence: TGTGCCTGGACAAGGGGGATAAGTGACAATGAGCAGTTCTTC. Protein sequence: CAWTRGISDNEQFF.

As for this clone: The same CDR3 arises from other DNA sequences in this sample as well. The chain uses TRBV6-5 and TRBJ2-1; 11 bases agree with TRBD1. In germline, CDR1 is MNHEY, CDR2 SVGAGI. V lost 6 bases, J lost 0 bases, and 1 base stayed unmatched. The CDR3 runs 15 residues. The DNA of the CDR3 is TGTGCCAGCAGGGGGACAGGGGGCTCCTACAATGAGCAGTTCTTC. Amino acids: CASRGTGGSYNEQFF.

In this sample, this clone turned up once. The same CDR3 also results from other DNA sequences found in this sample. This chain connects TRBV5-4 to TRBJ1-2; 9 bases match TRBD1. The J segment lost 3 bases and the V segment lost 0 bases, leaving 0 bases of the junction unmatched. Germline lookup yields CDR1 SGHNT and CDR2 YYREEE (reference sequence). There are 14 residues in the CDR3. The CDR3 region has the DNA TGTGCCAGCAGCTTGGGGACAGGGGACTATGGCTACACCTTC. This gives the protein CASSLGTGDYGYTF.

With respect to this clone: Other DNA sequences from this sample encode an identical CDR3 as well. CDR3 DNA sequence: TGCAGCTCAGGGGAAGAGACCCAGTACTTC. As protein: CSSGEETQYF. J is TRBJ2-5 and V is TRBV29-1, with TRBD1 as a possible D gene (6 bases). CDR3 length equals 10 residues. V was pared by 8 bases and J by 3 bases, with 7 bases between. Germline CDR1 SQVTM, CDR2 ANQGSEA. The whole variable domain, filled in from reference TRBV29-1 and TRBJ2-5, reads SAVISQKPSRDICQRGTSLTIQCQVDSQVTMMFWYRQQPGQSLTLIATANQGSEATYESGFVIDKFPISRPNLTFSTLTVSNMSPEDSSIYLCSSGEETQYFGPGTRLLVL.

V and J are TRBV7-2 and TRBJ2-3, with TRBD1 identical over 7 bases. Trimming at V came to 7 bases and at J to 1 base, leaving 8 bases not matched to a gene. The length of the CDR3 is 15 residues. Germline values: CDR1 SGHTA, CDR2 FQGNSA. This CDR3 reads CASTQGVSRTDTQYF. The CDR3 DNA reads as TGTGCCAGCACCCAGGGGGTGTCTCGCACAGATACGCAGTATTTT.

CDR3 nucleotide sequence: TGTGCCAGCAGCTTGGCCAGTGCCCGTAACACCGGGGAGCTGTTTTTT. Protein product: CASSLASARNTGELFF. This chain links TRBV5-4 with TRBJ2-2; no definite D call. CDR1 and CDR2 (germline): SGHNT, YYREEE (reference sequence). This CDR3 has 16 residues. Trimming shortened V by 0 bases and J by 2 bases, and 11 bases separated the two germline ends.

Concerning this clone: Other DNA sequences in the sample encode the same CDR3. This rearrangement joins TRBV28 to TRBJ1-5, with D perhaps TRBD1 (6 bases). The CDR3 sequence is 12 residues long. V lost 6 bases, J lost 6 bases, and 9 bases lay in between. Germline V gene data show CDR1 as MDHEN and CDR2 as SYDVKM. The CDR3 here is CASSLQGQPQHF. CDR3 DNA sequence: TGTGCCAGCAGCTTACAGGGTCAGCCCCAGCATTTT.

The chain joins TRBV2 to TRBJ2-1; D is uncertain. The CDR3 sequence is 12 residues long. Between the trimmed V and J ends, which lost 6 bases and 9 bases, there was a span of 12 bases. Germline-derived CDR1 and CDR2 are SNHLY and FYNNEI. The CDR3 DNA follows: TGTGCCAGCAGGGACGGTCCAGGTGAGCAGTTCTTC. Amino acid sequence: CASRDGPGEQFF.

As regards this clone: This could be a read error, since a much larger clone is one nucleotide away. The same CDR3 also results from other DNA sequences found in this sample. The chain joins TRBV5-1 to TRBJ1-1; the D is unclear. CDR1 SGHRS and CDR2 YFSETQ come from the germline V gene. The length of the CDR3 is 13 residues. V gave up 0 bases and J gave up 1 base, with 4 bases separating them. CDR3 residues: CASSLAANTEAFF. CDR3 nucleotides: TGCGCCAGCAGCTTGGCGGCGAACACTGAAGCTTTCTTT. The complete variable domain, with remaining parts taken from reference TRBV5-1 and TRBJ1-1, reads KAGVTQTPRYLIKTRGQQVTLSCSPISGHRSVSWYQQTPGQGLQFLFEYFSETQRNKGNFPGRFSGRQFSNSRSEMNVSTLELGDSALYLCASSLAANTEAFFGQGTRLTVV.

The chain carries TRBV5-1 and TRBJ2-3, with 13 nucleotides matching TRBD2. CDR3 length equals 14 residues. V dropped 6 bases and J dropped 5; count of bases not matched to a gene: 3. Per the germline V gene, CDR1 is SGHRS and CDR2 is YFSETQ. Written as DNA, the CDR3 is TGCGCCAGCACTACTAGCGGGAGGGGAGATACGCAGTATTTT. The encoded protein is CASTTSGRGDTQYF.

The chain couples TRBV2 to TRBJ1-5; a possible D gene is TRBD1 (5 bases). The length of the CDR3 is 13 residues. The V and J ends lost 9 bases and 7 bases respectively, with 16 bases between them. From germline, CDR1 is SNHLY and CDR2 FYNNEI. CDR3 bases: TGTGCCAGTGACTCAGGGACGCGACAGCCCCAGCATTTT. It encodes CASDSGTRQPQHF.

The rearrangement uses TRBV11-2 and TRBJ2-7, with D tentatively TRBD2 (5 bases). CDR3 length equals 13 residues. The ends were cut back, 1 base at V and 4 bases at J, with 8 bases in the middle. Germline V gene lookup returns CDR1 SGHAT and CDR2 FQNNGV. The CDR3 DNA reads as TGTGCCAGCAGCTTAGGTCGGGGATACGAGCAGTACTTC. Translating it yields CASSLGRGYEQYF.

The chain has TRBV19 and TRBJ2-3; 14 nucleotides agree with TRBD2. The germline gives CDR1 LNHDA, CDR2 SQIVND (reference sequence). The CDR3 is made up of 18 amino acids. J lost 6 bases, V lost 0 bases, and 8 bases had no gene match. The CDR3 DNA follows: TGTGCCAGTAGTATAGATCTTGGGACTAGCGGGAGTATGGATACGCAGTATTTT. Translating gives CASSIDLGTSGSMDTQYF.

The rearrangement links TRBV5-5 to TRBJ1-5; no reliable D call. CDR3 length equals 14 residues. With 4 bases removed from V and 6 bases from J, the gap between germline ends came to 14 bases. Per the germline V gene, CDR1 is SGHKS and CDR2 is YYEKEE (reference sequence). The CDR3 coding sequence is TGTGCCAGCAGCCTTGGGTCTCGGGGTCAGCCCCAGCATTTT. It encodes CASSLGSRGQPQHF.

This chain connects TRBV6-1 to TRBJ1-2, with D possibly TRBD1 on 5 matching bases. In germline, CDR1 is MNHNS, CDR2 SASEGT. V was pared by 8 bases and J by 0 bases, with 16 bases between. CDR3 length equals 15 residues. CDR3 bases: TGTGCCAGCCTGGTGGGGCTTCTAGCTAACTATGGCTACACCTTC. Residues: CASLVGLLANYGYTF.

This clone was recorded only once. V is TRBV11-3 and J is TRBJ2-7; possibly TRBD2 for D (6 bases). This CDR3 spans 13 amino acids. V gave up 5 bases and J gave up 4 bases, with 12 bases separating them. The germline gives CDR1 SGHNT, CDR2 YENEEA. The CDR3 DNA follows: TGTGCCAGCAGCCAGCGGAGCGGGTACGAGCAGTACTTC. As protein: CASSQRSGYEQYF.

This chain joins TRBV28 and TRBJ2-7; D assignment may be TRBD1 or TRBD2 (5 bases each). Per the germline V gene, CDR1 is MDHEN and CDR2 is SYDVKM. V was pared by 1 base and J by 6 bases, with 19 bases between. CDR3 size: 16 residues. The CDR3 DNA reads TGTGCCAGCAGTTTATTAGGGACCCAGCAAGCCGCCGAGCAGTACTTC. Translation: CASSLLGTQQAAEQYF.

The chain has TRBV28 and TRBJ1-1; D possibly corresponds to TRBD1 (5 bases). This CDR3 is 15 amino acids long. Germline-derived CDR1 and CDR2 are MDHEN and SYDVKM. The germline V and J ends were trimmed by 8 bases and 3 bases, with 19 bases remaining between them. Here the CDR3 DNA reads TGTGCCAGCGGGGGTCGAGGAAGTGGGGACACTGAAGCTTTCTTT. This encodes CASGGRGSGDTEAFF. The whole variable domain, filled in from reference TRBV28 and TRBJ1-1, reads DVKVTQSSRYLVKRTGEKVFLECVQDMDHENMFWYRQDPGLGLRLIYFSYDVKMKEKGDIPEGYSVSREKKERFSLILESASTNQTSMYLCASGGRGSGDTEAFFGQGTRLTVV.

This sequence joins TRBV9 and TRBJ2-1; TRBD1 might be the D (6 bases). The germline CDR1 and CDR2 sequences are SGDLS and YYNGEE. Trimming cost V 2 bases and J 4 bases, with 13 bases left between them. This CDR3 is 15 amino acids long. The CDR3 region is CASSVDGTNYNEQFF. The CDR3 DNA is TGTGCCAGCAGCGTTGACGGGACAAATTACAATGAGCAGTTCTTC.

The rearrangement uses TRBV6-1 and TRBJ2-7; D is possibly TRBD1 or TRBD2 (5 bases each). Germline CDR1 is MNHNS and CDR2 is SASEGT. Trimming stripped 7 bases from V and 6 bases from J, with 19 bases between. The CDR3 is 14 amino acids. CDR3 sequence: CASTQNGGVGEQYF. The CDR3 nucleotides are TGTGCCAGCACTCAAAATGGGGGTGTGGGCGAGCAGTACTTC.

The J gene is TRBJ2-7, the V gene TRBV2; 7 bases are shared with TRBD2. Germline V gene data show CDR1 as SNHLY and CDR2 as FYNNEI. J gave up 4 bases and V 2 bases, and 2 bases lay outside the gene matches. CDR3 length: 13 residues. DNA of the CDR3: TGTGCCAGCAGTGAACTAGCGGTTTACGAGCAGTACTTC. Translating gives CASSELAVYEQYF. The full variable domain, in which reference TRBV2 and TRBJ2-7 provide the parts outside the CDR3, is EPEVTQTPSHQVTQMGQEVILRCVPISNHLYFYWYRQILGQKVEFLVSFYNNEISEKSEIFDDQFSVERPDGSNFTLKIRSTKLEDSAMYFCASSELAVYEQYFGPGTRLTVT.

A word on this clone: A junction boundary mismatches the germline segment, possibly from a read error. The CDR3 spells CASSLLPGLASPGDTQYF. CDR3 sequence (DNA): TGTGCTAGCAGCCTTCTACCGGGACTAGCGTCCCCGGGGGATACGCAGTATTTT. The chain has TRBV7-2 and TRBJ2-3; 10 bases align to TRBD2. Germline CDR1 SGHTA, CDR2 FQGNSA. This CDR3 is built from 18 residues.

Regarding this clone: This sample includes further DNA sequences coding for the same CDR3. The CDR3 DNA follows: TGCGCCAGCAGCCCCGCGACAGGGAACACTGAAGCTTTCTTT. The encoded protein is CASSPATGNTEAFF. The V gene is TRBV5-1, the J gene TRBJ1-1; tentative D call: TRBD1 (6 bases). Germline CDR1 SGHRS, CDR2 YFSETQ. The V end was cut by 4 bases, the J end by 1 base, with 11 bases between. The CDR3 is 14 amino acids.

The rearrangement joins TRBV9 to TRBJ2-7; D possibly matches TRBD1 or TRBD2 (5 bases each). CDR3 length: 15 residues. Between the trimmed V and J ends, which lost 3 bases and 1 base, there was a span of 14 bases. Germline CDR1 SGDLS, CDR2 YYNGEE. In DNA form, the CDR3 reads TGTGCCAGCAGCGCGGGGCCGGGCGGTTCCTACGAGCAGTACTTC. Translated, it gives CASSAGPGGSYEQYF.

This chain uses TRBV15 with TRBJ2-2; possibly TRBD2 for D (6 bases). Trimming left V 4 bases short and J 5 bases short, with 17 bases between. Germline V lookup: CDR1 LNHNV, CDR2 YYDKDF (reference sequence). This CDR3 spans 16 amino acids. The CDR3 region is CATSNWDGGRTGELFF. DNA of the CDR3: TGTGCCACCAGCAACTGGGACGGGGGAAGGACCGGGGAGCTGTTTTTT.

The chain uses TRBV7-3 and TRBJ2-3, with 10 bases fitting TRBD1. The germline V gene encodes CDR1 SGHTA and CDR2 FQGTGA. V dropped 2 bases and J dropped 6; count of bases not matched to a gene: 5. The CDR3 loop spans 15 amino acids. CDR3 DNA sequence: TGTGCCAGCAGCTTAGAGACAGGGGGCGCCGATACGCAGTATTTT. This sequence encodes CASSLETGGADTQYF.

CDR3 region: CASSISGIGGTDTQYF. The CDR3 nucleotides read TGTGCCAGTAGTATTAGTGGAATTGGAGGCACAGATACGCAGTATTTT. V gene TRBV19 combines with J gene TRBJ2-3; D ambiguous. V was pared by 3 bases and J by 1 base, with 14 bases between. Per the germline V gene, CDR1 is LNHDA and CDR2 is SQIVND (reference sequence). There are 16 residues in the CDR3. The entire variable domain, with the rest obtained from reference TRBV19 and TRBJ2-3, is as follows: DGGITQSPKYLFRKEGQNVTLSCEQNLNHDAMYWYRQDPGQGLRLIYYSQIVNDFQKGDIAEGYSVSREKKESFPLTVTSAQKNPTAFYLCASSISGIGGTDTQYFGPGTRLTVL.

This chain joins TRBV15 and TRBJ1-5; no reliable D call. This CDR3 contains 15 residues. Germline loops: CDR1 LNHNV, CDR2 YYDKDF (reference sequence). Trimming took 6 bases from V and 1 from J, leaving 13 bases between them. The CDR3 sequence is CATSGGFTSNQPQHF. CDR3 in DNA: TGTGCCACCAGTGGCGGGTTTACGAGCAATCAGCCCCAGCATTTT.

The gene calls are TRBV7-3 and TRBJ2-7, with 12 bases that match TRBD2. Looked up from germline, CDR1 is SGHTA and CDR2 is FQGTGA. The J segment lost 1 base and the V segment lost 2 bases, leaving 3 bases of the junction unmatched. The CDR3 loop spans 16 amino acids. The CDR3 loop is CASSLSGLAGSYEQYF. The CDR3 DNA reads as TGTGCCAGCAGCTTATCTGGACTAGCGGGGTCCTACGAGCAGTACTTC.